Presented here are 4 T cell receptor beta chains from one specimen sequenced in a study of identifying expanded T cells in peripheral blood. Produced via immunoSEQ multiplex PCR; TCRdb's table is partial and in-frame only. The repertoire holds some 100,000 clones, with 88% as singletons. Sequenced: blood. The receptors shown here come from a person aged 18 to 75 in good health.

The CDR3: CASTRDANYGYTF. CDR3 DNA sequence: TGTGCCAGTACCCGGGACGCAAACTATGGCTACACCTTC. The V and J genes are TRBV19 and TRBJ1-2, with a tentative D call TRBD1 (5 bases). The germline CDR1 and CDR2 sequences are LNHDA and SQIVND (reference sequence). V was shortened by 7 bases and J by 2 bases, with 11 bases between the two germline ends. The CDR3 is 13 residues long.

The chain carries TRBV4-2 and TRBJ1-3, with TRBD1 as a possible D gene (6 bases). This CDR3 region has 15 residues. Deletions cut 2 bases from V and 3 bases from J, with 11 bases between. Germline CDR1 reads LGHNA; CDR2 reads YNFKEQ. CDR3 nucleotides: TGTGCCAGCAGCCAAAACAGGGCTCGTGGAAACACCATATATTTT. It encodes CASSQNRARGNTIYF.

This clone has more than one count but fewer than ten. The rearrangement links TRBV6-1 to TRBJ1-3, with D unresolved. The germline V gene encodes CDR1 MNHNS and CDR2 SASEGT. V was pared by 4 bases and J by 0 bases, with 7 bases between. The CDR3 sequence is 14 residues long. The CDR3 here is CASSVIASGNTIYF. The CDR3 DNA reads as TGTGCCAGCAGTGTCATAGCCTCTGGAAACACCATATATTTT.

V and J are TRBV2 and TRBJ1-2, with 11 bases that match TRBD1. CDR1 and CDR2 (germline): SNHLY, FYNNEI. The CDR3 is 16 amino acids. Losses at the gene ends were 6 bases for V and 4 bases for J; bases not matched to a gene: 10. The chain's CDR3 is CASSATPGTGGYGYTF. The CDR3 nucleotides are TGTGCCAGCAGCGCTACCCCCGGGACAGGGGGCTATGGCTACACCTTC.